The 32 T cell receptor beta chains listed next were all sequenced from one sample in a study of blood T cell repertoires in COVID-19. TCRdb keeps only in-frame clones here, not all; method: immunoSEQ multiplex PCR. The sample carries 310,000 or so clones, around nine tenths recorded once. The source material was peripheral blood. All receptors derive from a man aged 65-85 years with acute or convalescent COVID-19.

The chain combines TRBV28 with TRBJ1-6, with D maybe TRBD1 (5 bases). Trimming took off 5 bases at V and 0 bases at J, with 8 bases between the two ends. Germline CDR1 MDHEN, CDR2 SYDVKM. The CDR3 extends over 15 amino acids. The CDR3 reads CASSGGSSYNSPLHF. In nucleotides, the CDR3 is TGTGCCAGCAGTGGGGGGAGCTCCTATAATTCACCCCTCCACTTT. The whole variable domain, remainder taken from reference TRBV28 and TRBJ1-6, is DVKVTQSSRYLVKRTGEKVFLECVQDMDHENMFWYRQDPGLGLRLIYFSYDVKMKEKGDIPEGYSVSREKKERFSLILESASTNQTSMYLCASSGGSSYNSPLHFGNGTRLTVT.

The count of this clone is one. This sequence joins TRBV19 and TRBJ2-7, with 9 bases matching TRBD1. CDR1 and CDR2 from the germline V gene are LNHDA and SQIVND (reference sequence). This CDR3 has 15 amino acids. The trim removed 7 bases at V and 6 bases at J, leaving 13 bases unmatched. CDR3 loop: CASTTSGTGYGEQYF. CDR3 bases: TGTGCCAGTACCACCTCCGGGACAGGGTACGGCGAGCAGTACTTC.

V and J are TRBV6-4 and TRBJ2-1; D possibly corresponds to TRBD2 (5 bases). The germline V gene encodes CDR1 MRHNA and CDR2 SNTAGT. The germline V and J ends were trimmed by 4 bases and 11 bases, with 24 bases remaining between them. This CDR3 has 16 residues. The CDR3 spells CASSALGRGSEGKQFF. The CDR3 DNA reads TGTGCCAGCAGTGCCTTGGGGAGAGGGAGTGAAGGGAAGCAGTTCTTC.

The chain has TRBV5-1 and TRBJ2-3; 7 nucleotides align to TRBD1. The length of the CDR3 is 13 residues. CDR1 and CDR2 (germline): SGHRS, YFSETQ. J lost 5 bases, V lost 5 bases, and 5 bases had no gene match. CDR3 in DNA: TGCGCCAGCAGTCGACAGGGTAGAGATACGCAGTATTTT. Its protein is CASSRQGRDTQYF.

CDR3 DNA: TGTGCCAGCAGGGAAACTAGCGGGGGGTTCACCGGGGAGCTGTTTTTT. This codes for CASRETSGGFTGELFF. The gene calls are TRBV6-1 and TRBJ2-2, with 12 positions matching TRBD2. CDR3 length: 16 residues. Losses at the gene ends were 6 bases for V and 4 bases for J; bases not matched to a gene: 6. Germline CDR1 MNHNS, CDR2 SASEGT.

Written as DNA, the CDR3 is TGTGCCAGCAGTTTACCAGGGAATCAGCCCCAGCATTTT. As protein: CASSLPGNQPQHF. This chain joins TRBV5-5 and TRBJ1-5; possible D gene TRBD1, 5 bases. The CDR3 sequence is 13 residues long. The germline V gene encodes CDR1 SGHKS and CDR2 YYEKEE (reference sequence). V lost 5 bases and J 4 bases, leaving 10 bases between the germline ends.

This rearrangement joins TRBV10-3 to TRBJ1-5; D is unresolved. The V gene lost 0 bases and the J gene lost 9 bases, with 15 bases spanning the gap. This CDR3 contains 15 residues. Germline loops: CDR1 ENHRY, CDR2 SYGVKD. CDR3 loop: CAISESAAGEVPQHF. Here the CDR3 DNA reads TGTGCCATCAGTGAGTCAGCGGCCGGGGAGGTGCCCCAGCATTTT.

The rearrangement joins TRBV7-8 to TRBJ2-1; perhaps TRBD2 as D (6 bases). Trimming removed 1 base at V and 6 bases at J, with 16 bases between. The germline CDR1 and CDR2 sequences are SGHVS and FQNEAQ. The CDR3 has 16 residues. The DNA for the CDR3 is TGTGCCAGCAGCTTAGGGGCGCGGGGACCTTCCAATGAGCAGTTCTTC. This gives the protein CASSLGARGPSNEQFF.

The rearrangement uses TRBV5-4 and TRBJ2-1; TRBD1 matches at 7 bases. With 5 bases clipped from V and 1 base from J, the junction kept 6 bases outside the gene matches. Per germline, CDR1 SGHNT and CDR2 YYREEE (reference sequence). This CDR3 is 15 amino acids long. The CDR3 region has the DNA TGTGCCAGCAGGGCCCGGGACAGTTCCTACAATGAGCAGTTCTTC. Translation gives CASRARDSSYNEQFF.

The genes are TRBV12-3 or TRBV12-4 and TRBJ1-5, with D hard to call. V was pared by 3 bases and J by 4 bases, with 7 bases between. The CDR3 contains 13 residues. DNA of the CDR3: TGTGCCAGCAGTTTCAGAGGAAATCAGCCCCAGCATTTT. Its protein is CASSFRGNQPQHF.

The chain is built from TRBV4-3 and TRBJ1-1; D remains unclear. The germline V gene encodes CDR1 LGHNA and CDR2 YSLEER. The length of the CDR3 is 17 residues. Trimming took 0 bases from V and 1 from J, leaving 15 bases between them. The CDR3 spells CASSQDLQAKRNTEAFF. The DNA of the CDR3 is TGCGCCAGCAGCCAAGATCTTCAGGCGAAACGGAACACTGAAGCTTTCTTT.

The chain combines TRBV7-2 with TRBJ1-2; 8 nucleotides agree with TRBD1. There are 14 residues in the CDR3. V dropped 5 bases and J dropped 8; count of bases not matched to a gene: 10. CDR1 and CDR2 from the germline V gene are SGHTA and FQGNSA. CDR3 loop: CASSLTGEGGGYTF. CDR3 DNA: TGTGCCAGCAGCCTGACAGGGGAGGGCGGCGGCTACACCTTC. The variable domain in full, with the rest retrieved from reference TRBV7-2 and TRBJ1-2, is GAGVSQSPSNKVTEKGKDVELRCDPISGHTALYWYRQSLGQGLEFLIYFQGNSAPDKSGLPSDRFSAERTGGSVSTLTIQRTQQEDSAVYLCASSLTGEGGGYTFGSGTRLTVV.

This clone turned up a few times. The chain has TRBV4-3 and TRBJ2-1, with 9 bases identical to TRBD2. Germline V gene data show CDR1 as LGHNA and CDR2 as YSLEER. The J segment lost 7 bases and the V segment lost 0 bases, leaving 13 bases of the junction unmatched. The CDR3 is 18 residues long. CDR3 bases: TGCGCCAGCAGCCAAGACTACGCGGGAGGGCCCTCGTATAATGAGCAGTTCTTC. Amino acid sequence: CASSQDYAGGPSYNEQFF.

The gene calls are TRBV2 and TRBJ2-5, with D perhaps matching TRBD1 (5 bases). This CDR3 contains 13 residues. Germline lookup yields CDR1 SNHLY and CDR2 FYNNEI. V was pared by 4 bases and J by 4 bases, with 10 bases between. The CDR3 region is CASSVGQGETQYF. DNA for the CDR3: TGTGCCAGCAGTGTGGGGCAGGGAGAGACCCAGTACTTC.

The J gene is TRBJ2-2, the V gene TRBV7-2, with 8 bases identical to TRBD2. The CDR3 extends over 16 amino acids. Germline CDR1 and CDR2: SGHTA and FQGNSA. The V and J ends lost 2 bases and 6 bases, in that order; junction bases with no gene match: 8. CDR3 sequence (DNA): TGTGCCAGCAGCTTACTCCCGGGAGGGCCCGCCGGGGAGCTGTTTTTT. Translating it yields CASSLLPGGPAGELFF.

The sample holds one count of this clone. The chain is built from TRBV28 and TRBJ1-1, with D tentatively TRBD1 (6 bases). The CDR3 is 14 residues long. The V and J ends lost 4 bases and 5 bases respectively, with 14 bases between them. Germline CDR1 MDHEN, CDR2 SYDVKM. The CDR3 is CASSSPGVGTEAFF. CDR3 sequence (DNA): TGTGCCAGCAGTTCCCCAGGGGTAGGTACTGAAGCTTTCTTT.

The CDR3 DNA reads TGCGCCAGCAGCTACGGACAGGGGGGCTACACCTTC. It translates to CASSYGQGGYTF. The chain joins TRBV5-1 to TRBJ1-2, with 9 bases matching TRBD1. This CDR3 region has 12 residues. V dropped 3 bases and J dropped 8; count of bases not matched to a gene: 2. The germline V gene encodes CDR1 SGHRS and CDR2 YFSETQ.

This clone occurred once. The rearrangement links TRBV10-3 to TRBJ1-6, with 9 bases aligning to TRBD1. Unmatched junction bases numbered 6, after V lost 6 bases and J lost 6 bases. This CDR3 region has 15 residues. Germline CDR1 and CDR2: ENHRY and SYGVKD. The DNA of the CDR3 is TGTGCCATCAGGGGAGGGACAGGGAGTAATTCACCCCTCCACTTT. Translation: CAIRGGTGSNSPLHF.

This chain links TRBV7-8 with TRBJ2-3, with 7 positions matching TRBD2. Germline trimming cut 4 bases from V and 5 bases from J; bases unmatched to any gene: 21. Germline CDR1 SGHVS, CDR2 FQNEAQ. This CDR3 contains 19 residues. Written as DNA, the CDR3 is TGTGCCAGCAGCTCCCTAATTCGGCGGGGGAATGTCAGGCGAGATACGCAGTATTTT. This encodes CASSSLIRRGNVRRDTQYF.

V is TRBV5-6 and J is TRBJ1-4; no definite D call. The CDR3 has 13 amino acids. V lost 1 base, J lost 11 bases, and 12 bases lay in between. Germline V gene lookup returns CDR1 SGHDT and CDR2 YYEEEE. The CDR3 loop is CASSLNPVGKLFF. The CDR3 coding sequence is TGTGCCAGCAGCTTGAATCCGGTTGGTAAACTGTTTTTT.

The chain couples TRBV7-2 to TRBJ2-1; perhaps TRBD1 as D (5 bases). The CDR3 consists of 16 residues. Germline V CDR1 and CDR2: SGHTA, FQGNSA. V was pared by 1 base and J by 3 bases, with 13 bases between. Here the CDR3 reads CASSLVGVWGYNEQFF. The CDR3 DNA reads TGTGCCAGCAGCTTAGTAGGGGTTTGGGGCTACAATGAGCAGTTCTTC.

The genes are TRBV5-1 and TRBJ2-1; maybe TRBD2 (9 bases). CDR3 length equals 14 residues. Trimming removed 4 bases from V and 10 bases from J, with 18 bases in between. Germline CDR1 is SGHRS and CDR2 is YFSETQ. In nucleotides, the CDR3 is TGCGCCAGCAGCCCTAGCGGGACAGGAGGGGAGCAGTTCTTC. It specifies CASSPSGTGGEQFF.

The genes are TRBV24-1 and TRBJ2-3; 7 bases fit TRBD1. The CDR3 is 14 amino acids. Germline lookup yields CDR1 KGHDR and CDR2 SFDVKD. After removal of 1 base from V and 5 bases from J, the junction contained 2 bases not matched to a gene. The chain's CDR3 is CATSDLSGGDTQYF. The CDR3 nucleotides read TGTGCCACCAGTGATTTATCAGGGGGAGATACGCAGTATTTT.

The rearrangement joins TRBV5-6 to TRBJ2-5; the D gene is possibly TRBD1 (6 bases). The CDR3 is made up of 15 amino acids. V lost 0 bases, J lost 4 bases, and 13 bases lay in between. Germline V gives CDR1 SGHDT, CDR2 YYEEEE. CDR3 protein: CASSLEQGIGETQYF. In DNA, the CDR3 is TGTGCCAGCAGCTTGGAACAGGGTATAGGAGAGACCCAGTACTTC.

The rearrangement links TRBV7-4 to TRBJ1-5; 7 nucleotides agree with TRBD1. V shed 1 base, J shed 5 bases, and the junction held 11 bases outside the gene matches. CDR3 length: 17 residues. Per the germline V gene, CDR1 is SGHVT and CDR2 is SQSDAQ. CDR3 region: CASSLVWRQGVDQPQHF. The CDR3, as DNA: TGTGCCAGCAGCTTAGTATGGAGGCAGGGGGTCGATCAGCCCCAGCATTTT. Based on the CDR3 plus reference TRBV7-4 and TRBJ1-5, the full variable domain is GAGVSQSPRYKVAKRGRDVALRCDSISGHVTLYWYRQTLGQGSEVLTYSQSDAQRDKSGRPSGRFSAERPERSVSTLKIQRTEQGDSAVYLCASSLVWRQGVDQPQHFGDGTRLSIL.

In its sample, this clone was seen once. This chain links TRBV24-1 with TRBJ2-5, with D hard to call. The CDR3 runs to 16 residues. Trimming removed 9 bases from V and 5 bases from J, with 24 bases in between. CDR1 and CDR2 from the germline V gene are KGHDR and SFDVKD. This CDR3 is CATGATAANSRETQYF. The DNA of the CDR3 is TGTGCCACCGGAGCTACTGCAGCTAATTCGCGGGAGACCCAGTACTTC.

This chain connects TRBV29-1 to TRBJ2-2, with D perhaps TRBD1 (5 bases). CDR3 length: 12 residues. Trimming shortened V by 3 bases and J by 6 bases, and 8 bases separated the two germline ends. The germline V gene has CDR1 SQVTM and CDR2 ANQGSEA. CDR3 nucleotide sequence: TGCAGCGTTGACAGGGTTTCCGGGGAGCTGTTTTTT. Encoded protein: CSVDRVSGELFF.

The chain has TRBV5-1 and TRBJ2-3; the match to TRBD1 covers 8 bases. From germline, CDR1 is SGHRS and CDR2 YFSETQ. V lost 0 bases to trimming and J lost 0 bases; unmatched junction nucleotides: 3. This CDR3 has 16 amino acids. In DNA, the CDR3 is TGCGCCAGCAGCTTGGGGACAGGGAGGAGCACAGATACGCAGTATTTT. Protein: CASSLGTGRSTDTQYF.

This rearrangement joins TRBV27 to TRBJ1-6, with 10 bases aligning to TRBD1. The CDR3 is 16 amino acids. Trimming removed 4 bases from V and 5 bases from J; junction bases left unmatched: 5. Germline CDR1 MNHEY, CDR2 SMNVEV (reference sequence). The CDR3 here is CASSSPGQGDNSPLHF. The CDR3 DNA sequence: TGTGCCAGCAGTTCGCCTGGACAGGGGGATAATTCACCCCTCCACTTT.

The chain uses TRBV28 and TRBJ2-3; weak D call: TRBD1 (5 bases). The CDR3 contains 18 residues. V was shortened by 6 bases and J by 0 bases, with 22 bases between the two germline ends. Germline V lookup: CDR1 MDHEN, CDR2 SYDVKM. CDR3 sequence (DNA): TGTGCCAGCAGCCCTATAGGTCGACAGAACCCTAGCACAGATACGCAGTATTTT. Translated, it gives CASSPIGRQNPSTDTQYF.

V is TRBV7-2 and J is TRBJ2-7, with TRBD2 identical over 7 bases. The V gene end was trimmed by 5 bases and the J gene end by 2 bases; junction bases not matched to a gene: 6. The CDR3 runs to 14 residues. Germline CDR1 is SGHTA and CDR2 is FQGNSA. In DNA form, the CDR3 reads TGTGCCAGCAGCCAAGGACTAGGGGCCTACGAGCAGTACTTC. Protein: CASSQGLGAYEQYF.

This chain joins TRBV7-9 and TRBJ1-1; possibly TRBD1 for D (6 bases). Germline-derived CDR1 and CDR2 are SEHNR and FQNEAQ (reference sequence). CDR3 length: 15 residues. V was trimmed by 5 bases and J by 1 base, leaving 14 bases between them. Written as DNA, the CDR3 is TGTGCCAGCAGCCCCCTCCTGACAGGGAACACTGAAGCTTTCTTT. Amino acid sequence: CASSPLLTGNTEAFF.